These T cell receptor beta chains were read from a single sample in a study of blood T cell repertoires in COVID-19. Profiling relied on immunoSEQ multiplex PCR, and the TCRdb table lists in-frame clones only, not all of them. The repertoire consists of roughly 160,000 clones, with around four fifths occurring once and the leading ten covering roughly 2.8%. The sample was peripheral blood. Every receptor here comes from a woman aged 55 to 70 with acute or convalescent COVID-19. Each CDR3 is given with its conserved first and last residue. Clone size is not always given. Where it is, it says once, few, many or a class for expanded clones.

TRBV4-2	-	CASSQHRLGAGGYNEQFF
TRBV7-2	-	CASSLGTGVSSYEQYF
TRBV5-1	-	CASSPGQGALNEKLFF
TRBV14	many	CASSQGTGWSYNSPLHF
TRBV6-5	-	CASSWGRGYGYTF
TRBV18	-	CASSPGDSFRYEQYF
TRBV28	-	CASSLSSSNQPQHF
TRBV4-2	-	CASSQDEQTLNEKLFF
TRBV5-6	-	CASSPGDHTEAFF
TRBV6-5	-	CASRRDRVVIEAFF
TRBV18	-	CASSPLGARNTGELFF
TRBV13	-	CASSLAPGQGSYEQYF
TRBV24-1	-	CATSVEGVKDTGELFF
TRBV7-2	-	CASSLQAGRITETQYF
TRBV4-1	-	CASSLNSGTGGELFF
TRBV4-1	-	CASSRFSGEGVDTQYF
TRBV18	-	CASSFASGGAYEQYF
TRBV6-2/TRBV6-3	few	CASSETGLFYEQYF
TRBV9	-	CASSSDGVRDTLNHEKLFF
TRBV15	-	CAASRDSGPNTEQYF
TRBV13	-	CASSLGLRDSVTNEKLFF
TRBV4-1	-	CASSQARRDTQYF
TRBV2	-	CASSTGTGGLNTEAFF
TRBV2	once	CASNDPSGDGETQYF
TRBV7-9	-	CASSFGQIYEQYF
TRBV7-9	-	CASSSVRDSGNTIYF
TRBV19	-	CASSIEGTGGNYGYTF
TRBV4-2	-	CASSQRGGHNEKLFF
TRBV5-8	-	CASSSPWDRSSYEQYF
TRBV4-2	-	CASSQKSPGQGAGETQYF
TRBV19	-	CASSDRGRDTIYF
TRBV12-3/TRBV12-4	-	CASTKQGPYEQYF
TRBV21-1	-	CASSPPCLDRGNEKLFF